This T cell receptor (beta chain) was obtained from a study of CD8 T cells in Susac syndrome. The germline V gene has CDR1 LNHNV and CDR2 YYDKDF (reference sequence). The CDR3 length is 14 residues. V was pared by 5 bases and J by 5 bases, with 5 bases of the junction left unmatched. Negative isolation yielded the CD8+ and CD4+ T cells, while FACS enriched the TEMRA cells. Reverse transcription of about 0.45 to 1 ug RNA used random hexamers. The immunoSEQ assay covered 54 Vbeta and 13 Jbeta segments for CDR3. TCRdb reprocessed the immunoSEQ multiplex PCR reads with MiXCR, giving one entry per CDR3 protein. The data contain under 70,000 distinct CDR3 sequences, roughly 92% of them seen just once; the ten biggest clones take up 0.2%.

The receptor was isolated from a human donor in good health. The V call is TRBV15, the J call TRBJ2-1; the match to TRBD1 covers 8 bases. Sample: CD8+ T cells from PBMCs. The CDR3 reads CATSWTGLNNEQFF. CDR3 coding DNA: TGTGCCACCAGCTGGACAGGGTTAAACAATGAGCAGTTCTTC. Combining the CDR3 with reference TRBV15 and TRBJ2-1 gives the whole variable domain DAMVIQNPRYQVTQFGKPVTLSCSQTLNHNVMYWYQQKSSQAPKLLFHYYDKDFNNEADTPDNFQSRRPNTSFCFLDIRSPGLGDTAMYLCATSWTGLNNEQFFGPGTRLTVL.